These 12 T cell receptor beta chains share one sample of origin, sequenced in a study of cytomegalovirus exposure and HLA in healthy donors. PCR used 60 Vbeta primers and 13 Jbeta primers. This table comes from immunoSEQ multiplex PCR, and its TCRdb copy is limited to in-frame clones, with some not included. This sample carries 90,000 to 100,000 clones, roughly four fifths of them seen once, and the ten largest clones take 19%. The sequenced sample consisted of PBMCs. These receptors were obtained from a woman aged 55-70 years in good health and CMV-seropositive.

The chain uses TRBV27 and TRBJ2-7; TRBD1 agrees at 7 bases. Germline V gene lookup returns CDR1 MNHEY and CDR2 SMNVEV (reference sequence). The CDR3 extends over 14 amino acids. J was trimmed by 6 bases and V by 6 bases; bases with no gene match: 11. Here the CDR3 DNA reads TGTGCCAGCAGGTCAAACCGGGACAGTGCCGAGCAGTACTTC. It yields the protein CASRSNRDSAEQYF.

The chain joins TRBV5-1 to TRBJ1-3; the D gene is possibly TRBD1 (6 bases). From germline, CDR1 is SGHRS and CDR2 YFSETQ. The V end lost 4 bases, the J end lost 0 bases, and 11 bases lay between the germline ends. The CDR3 is 15 residues long. CDR3 in DNA: TGCGCCAGCAGCGCAACAGGGCTCTCTGGAAACACCATATATTTT. It yields the protein CASSATGLSGNTIYF.

This clone was picked up a small number of times. This rearrangement joins TRBV6-5 to TRBJ2-7; D is possibly TRBD2 (5 bases). Germline V gene lookup returns CDR1 MNHEY and CDR2 SVGAGI. This CDR3 has 13 amino acids. Trimming took 7 bases from V and 4 from J, leaving 14 bases between them. The CDR3 sequence: CASKPGKRYEQYF. The CDR3 nucleotides read TGTGCCAGCAAGCCGGGAAAGAGATACGAGCAGTACTTC.

V usage is TRBV30 and J usage is TRBJ1-5, with D possibly being TRBD1 (6 bases). Germline CDR1 is GTSNPN and CDR2 is SVGIG (reference sequence). This CDR3 is 13 amino acids long. Trimming shortened V by 0 bases and J by 4 bases, and 7 bases separated the two germline ends. The CDR3 is CAWSVGTNQPQHF. The CDR3 coding sequence is TGTGCCTGGAGTGTAGGGACAAATCAGCCCCAGCATTTT.

The rearrangement joins TRBV4-2 to TRBJ2-7; 7 bases fit TRBD2. The CDR3 runs 14 residues. V lost 1 base, J lost 6 bases, and 6 bases stayed unmatched. CDR1 LGHNA and CDR2 YNFKEQ come from the germline V gene. The CDR3 DNA reads as TGTGCCAGCAGCCAAGCGGAACTAGCGCGCGAGCAGTACTTC. Amino acids: CASSQAELAREQYF.

The chain joins TRBV5-4 to TRBJ1-3; D unresolved. V gave up 0 bases and J gave up 0 bases, with 7 bases separating them. The CDR3 length is 15 residues. In germline, CDR1 is SGHNT, CDR2 YYREEE (reference sequence). CDR3 coding DNA: TGTGCCAGCAGCTTGGAAACTTACTCTGGAAACACCATATATTTT. Amino acid sequence: CASSLETYSGNTIYF.

This clone was seen a few times. This chain joins TRBV29-1 and TRBJ2-2, with 10 bases matching TRBD2. The CDR3 has 16 amino acids. Germline loops: CDR1 SQVTM, CDR2 ANQGSEA. V was clipped by 4 bases and J by 1 base; unmatched bases: 6. CDR3 bases: TGCAGCGTTGGTCTCGTAGCGGGAGGGAACACCGGGGAGCTGTTTTTT. Translating it yields CSVGLVAGGNTGELFF.

This clone came up a few times. The V and J genes are TRBV19 and TRBJ2-7; TRBD2 matches 9 bases. Germline V gene data show CDR1 as LNHDA and CDR2 as SQIVND (reference sequence). This CDR3 spans 14 amino acids. The J segment lost 2 bases and the V segment lost 10 bases, leaving 9 bases of the junction unmatched. Written as DNA, the CDR3 is TGTGCCACGAGAGCGGGAGGAGGGGCCTACGAGCAGTACTTC. Its translation: CATRAGGGAYEQYF.

The J gene is TRBJ2-5, the V gene TRBV7-3, with TRBD2 identical over 14 bases. The DNA end lines up better with TRBJ2-7; the J call may be wrong. The CDR3 is 19 amino acids. CDR1 and CDR2 (germline): SGHTA, FQGTGA. The CDR3 DNA sequence: TGTGCCAGCAGTTTCCGGGGACTAGCGGGGGTAAGAAGCGGAGACGAGCAGTACTTC. This encodes CASSFRGLAGVRSGDEQYF.

V and J are TRBV28 and TRBJ2-3; 7 positions agree with TRBD2. J gave up 0 bases and V 6 bases, and 6 bases lay outside the gene matches. The CDR3 extends over 15 amino acids. CDR1 is MDHEN, CDR2 SYDVKM, per germline. The CDR3 is CASSPASGSTDTQYF. The DNA for the CDR3 is TGTGCCAGCAGCCCCGCTAGCGGAAGCACAGATACGCAGTATTTT.

This clone was recorded once. The V call is TRBV11-2, the J call TRBJ1-1; possibly TRBD1 for D (6 bases). CDR3 length: 16 residues. Germline loops: CDR1 SGHAT, CDR2 FQNNGV. V gave up 5 bases and J gave up 0 bases, with 16 bases separating them. The CDR3 DNA sequence: TGTGCCAGCAGCCCATGGACAGATCTCATGAACACTGAAGCTTTCTTT. This encodes CASSPWTDLMNTEAFF.

J is TRBJ2-7 and V is TRBV28; 8 bases map to TRBD2. The ends lost 6 bases at V and 2 bases at J; junction bases unmatched: 6. From germline, CDR1 is MDHEN and CDR2 SYDVKM. The CDR3 contains 14 residues. CDR3 in amino acids: CASSQSGRPYEQYF. For the CDR3, the DNA is TGTGCCAGCAGCCAGAGCGGGAGACCCTACGAGCAGTACTTC. Looking up the rest from reference TRBV28 and TRBJ2-7 gives the full variable domain: DVKVTQSSRYLVKRTGEKVFLECVQDMDHENMFWYRQDPGLGLRLIYFSYDVKMKEKGDIPEGYSVSREKKERFSLILESASTNQTSMYLCASSQSGRPYEQYFGPGTRLTVT.